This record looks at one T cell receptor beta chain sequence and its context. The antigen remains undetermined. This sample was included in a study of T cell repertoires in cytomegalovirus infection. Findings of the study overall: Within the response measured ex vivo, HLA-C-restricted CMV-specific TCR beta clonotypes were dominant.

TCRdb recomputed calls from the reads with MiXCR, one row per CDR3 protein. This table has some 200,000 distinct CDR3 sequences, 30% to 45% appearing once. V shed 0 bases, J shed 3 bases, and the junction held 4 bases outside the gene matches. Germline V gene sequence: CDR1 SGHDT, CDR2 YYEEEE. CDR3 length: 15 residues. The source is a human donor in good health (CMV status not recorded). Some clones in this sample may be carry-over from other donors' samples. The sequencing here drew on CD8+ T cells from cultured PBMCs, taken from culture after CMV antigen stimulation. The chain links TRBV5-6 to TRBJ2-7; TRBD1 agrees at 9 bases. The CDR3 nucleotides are TGTGCCAGCAGCTTGGGAGGACAGGGGCTCTACGAGCAGTACTTC. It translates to CASSLGGQGLYEQYF.